This T cell receptor (beta chain) is from a study of T cells in Graves' hyperthyroidism and ophthalmopathy. Across the whole study: The authors collected peripheral blood at initial diagnosis, before any treatment. Study-wide findings and caveats: In blood, most of the thyroid clonotypes expanded above 0.001 were also present. A model using 13 V-J features told ophthalmopathy apart from stable hyperthyroidism.

The CDR3 length is 13 residues. Germline assignment: CDR1 DFQATT and CDR2 SNEGSKA (reference sequence). Trimming took 5 bases from V and 0 from J, leaving 10 bases between them. This clonotype appeared many times. What it binds is unknown. Researchers took RNA transcripts and amplified the TCR beta CDR3 regions from them. First-round RT-PCR targeting the TCR CDR3 was performed with the HTBI primer set. TCRdb used MiXCR to reprocess the multiplex PCR reads, holding one entry per CDR3 protein. The table shows about 590,000 distinct CDR3 sequences, with approximately 14% occurring only once. Graves' hyperthyroidism was deemed stable given no ophthalmopathy progression within 18 months.

The sample taken for sequencing was blood. The V gene is TRBV20-1, the J gene TRBJ1-1, with D maybe TRBD1 (5 bases). This clonotype was sampled from a woman aged 25 to 39 with Graves' hyperthyroidism. Here the CDR3 reads CSAGDLLNTEAFF. The CDR3 nucleotides read TGCAGTGCTGGGGACCTTTTGAACACTGAAGCTTTCTTT.